The rows below give T cell receptor beta chains drawn from one sample of a study of shared clonotypes between healthy human individuals. The data were produced by immunoSEQ multiplex PCR, yet TCRdb's version contains in-frame clones alone and is incomplete. The top ten clones hold roughly 10% of a sample with about 360,000 clones, about 73% of them seen once. Input material: memory CD4+ T cells sorted from blood. These TCRs come from a man aged 25-45 years in good health. The CDR3 runs from the conserved cysteine through the conserved F or W. The D gene is left open where the match is weak. Clone size appears in some rows only: once, few, many, or a class for an expanded clone.

j_gene | v_gene | d_gene | abundance | CDR3aa | CDR3nt
TRBJ1-2 | TRBV28 | - | - | CASSPSTGANYGYTF | TGTGCCAGCAGCCCAAGTACCGGAGCTAACTATGGCTACACCTTC
TRBJ2-5 | TRBV6-1 | - | - | CASRAGQKETQYF | TGTGCCAGCAGGGCCGGACAGAAAGAGACCCAGTACTTC
TRBJ2-7 | TRBV5-1 | - | many | CASSAGTEVSYEQYF | TGCGCCAGCAGCGCCGGGACGGAGGTTTCCTACGAGCAGTACTTC
TRBJ2-7 | TRBV7-9 | - | once | CASSSPGLPEGEQYF | TGTGCCAGCAGCTCCCCAGGTCTGCCTGAGGGCGAGCAGTACTTC
TRBJ1-4 | TRBV30 | - | once | CAWSHYGEKLFF | TGTGCCTGGTCCCATTACGGTGAAAAACTGTTTTTT
TRBJ1-1 | TRBV14 | - | - | CASSQVRPLNTEAFF | TGTGCCAGCAGCCAAGTTCGCCCTTTGAACACTGAAGCTTTCTTT
TRBJ1-1 | TRBV7-2 | - | - | CASSRGLSNTEAFF | TGTGCCAGCAGCCGCGGTCTCTCGAACACTGAAGCTTTCTTT
TRBJ2-3 | TRBV5-5 | - | - | CASSLEGHLLGTDTQYF | TGTGCCAGCAGCTTGGAGGGACACCTATTAGGCACAGATACGCAGTATTTT
TRBJ1-1 | TRBV27 | - | few | CASSWQGRDTEAFF | TGTGCCAGCAGTTGGCAGGGGCGGGACACTGAAGCTTTCTTT
TRBJ2-1 | TRBV9 | - | - | CASSVATLGNNEQFF | TGTGCCAGCAGCGTAGCTACCTTGGGGAACAATGAGCAGTTCTTC
TRBJ2-3 | TRBV2 | TRBD2 | few | CASSEGGGRATDTQYF | TGTGCCAGCAGTGAAGGAGGCGGGAGGGCCACAGATACGCAGTATTTT
TRBJ1-1 | TRBV5-4 | - | - | CASSLLSGPEAFF | TGTGCCAGCAGCTTATTATCCGGGCCTGAAGCTTTCTTT
TRBJ1-2 | TRBV7-9 | - | - | CASSLGAGGSYYGYTF | TGTGCCAGCAGCTTAGGAGCTGGGGGTAGTTACTATGGCTACACCTTC
TRBJ2-1 | TRBV5-1 | TRBD2 | - | CASSLGASGRVYNEQFF | TGCGCCAGCAGCCTGGGGGCTAGCGGGAGGGTTTACAATGAGCAGTTCTTC
TRBJ1-5 | TRBV11-2 | TRBD1 | - | CASSLGQGVPANQPQHF | TGTGCCAGCAGCTTAGGACAGGGGGTCCCCGCCAATCAGCCCCAGCATTTT
TRBJ2-2 | TRBV2 | - | - | CASTGLDGELFF | TGTGCCAGCACAGGGCTGGACGGGGAGCTGTTTTTT
TRBJ2-7 | TRBV6-5 | - | - | CASSYQVGSSYEQYF | TGTGCCAGCAGTTACCAAGTGGGGAGCTCCTACGAGCAGTACTTC
TRBJ2-7 | TRBV6-1 | TRBD1 | - | CASSGSTGRHEQYF | TGTGCCAGCAGTGGGTCGACAGGGCGCCACGAGCAGTACTTC
TRBJ2-5 | TRBV10-2 | - | - | CAASSRALGTQYF | TGCGCCGCCTCCTCCCGGGCTTTGGGGACCCAGTACTTC
TRBJ2-7 | TRBV18 | TRBD1 | - | CASSPAGTGGSNINYEQYF | TGTGCCAGCTCACCAGCGGGGACAGGGGGCTCAAATATCAACTACGAGCAGTACTTC
TRBJ2-1 | TRBV10-2 | - | many | CASSVMNEQFF | TGCGCCAGCAGCGTCATGAATGAGCAGTTCTTC
TRBJ1-2 | TRBV7-3 | - | - | CASSPPSLLQKLYGYTF | TGTGCCAGCAGCCCCCCATCCCTACTCCAGAAACTTTATGGCTACACCTTC
TRBJ2-3 | TRBV4-1 | - | few | CASSLGARADTQYF | TGCGCCAGCAGCCTCGGAGCTCGGGCAGATACGCAGTATTTT
TRBJ1-2 | TRBV6-5 | - | - | CASKQGFYGYTF | TGTGCCAGCAAGCAGGGGTTCTATGGCTACACCTTC
TRBJ1-1 | TRBV18 | - | - | CASSPSIDTEAFF | TGTGCCAGCTCACCTTCAATAGACACTGAAGCTTTCTTT
TRBJ2-3 | TRBV7-9 | TRBD2 | few | CASSLTSVATDTQYF | TGTGCCAGCAGCTTAACTAGCGTTGCCACAGATACGCAGTATTTT
TRBJ2-1 | TRBV11-2 | - | - | CASSQAATTYNEQFF | TGTGCCAGCAGTCAGGCGGCAACCACCTACAATGAGCAGTTCTTC
TRBJ1-5 | TRBV7-2 | TRBD1 | - | CASSATGVNQPQHF | TGTGCCAGCAGCGCGACAGGGGTTAATCAGCCCCAGCATTTT
TRBJ2-5 | TRBV11-3 | TRBD2 | - | CASSSGGTRETQYF | TGTGCCAGCAGCTCGGGGGGGACGAGAGAGACCCAGTACTTC
TRBJ2-1 | TRBV20-1 | - | few | CSAMRNEQFF | TGCAGTGCTATGCGGAATGAGCAGTTCTTC
TRBJ2-1 | TRBV2 | TRBD2 | - | CASSRQTSGPGEQFF | TGTGCCAGCAGTCGTCAGACTAGCGGGCCCGGTGAGCAGTTCTTC
TRBJ2-6 | TRBV30 | TRBD1 | - | CAWSPRTGDTGANVLTF | TGTGCCTGGAGTCCAAGGACAGGGGACACTGGGGCCAACGTCCTGACTTTC
TRBJ2-2 | TRBV5-5 | - | - | CASSTRGVTGELFF | TGTGCCAGCAGTACTCGCGGCGTTACCGGGGAGCTGTTTTTT
TRBJ2-7 | TRBV7-2 | - | - | CASSLSVHEQYF | TGTGCCAGCAGCCTTAGCGTCCACGAGCAGTACTTC
TRBJ2-7 | TRBV27 | TRBD1 | - | CASRGQGARYEQYF | TGTGCCAGCAGGGGACAGGGGGCTCGTTACGAGCAGTACTTC
TRBJ1-3 | TRBV4-3 | TRBD1 | - | CASSLGQGSGNTIYF | TGCGCCAGCAGCTTGGGACAGGGTTCTGGAAACACCATATATTTT
TRBJ2-7 | TRBV21-1 | - | - | CASSQTQAVSYEQYF | TGTGCCAGCAGTCAGACCCAAGCCGTCTCCTACGAGCAGTACTTC
TRBJ2-3 | TRBV7-7 | - | - | CASSLSTSYTDTQYF | TGTGCTAGCAGCTTATCCACTAGTTATACAGATACGCAGTATTTT